The clone carrying this T cell receptor (beta chain) has a handful of counts. Its antigen is not identified. This record belongs to a study of T cells in localized non-small cell lung cancer. The study, taken as a whole, reports: When the top 100 tumor clones were examined, a median about 60 of them also appeared in the adjacent lung, which was paired and uninvolved. Maximal T cell clonality occurred in uninvolved adjacent lung, with tumor ranking below it.

Samples of adjacent lung lacking atypia were obtained no closer than 2 cm to the tumor margin. The CDR3 consists of 13 residues. Germline loops: CDR1 MNHGY, CDR2 SAAAGT. The ends were cut back, 7 bases at V and 11 bases at J, with 20 bases in the middle. TCRdb's copy holds only in-frame clones and misses some; the assay was immunoSEQ multiplex PCR. Of 900 or so clones listed, roughly a fifth are singletons. This receptor was obtained from a woman between 35 and 70 years old with stage II lung adenocarcinoma. Sequencing used normal lung tissue next to the tumor, obtained before any cancer treatment. J is TRBJ1-1 and V is TRBV6-8, with D possibly TRBD1 on 5 matching bases. The CDR3 region is CASNSRGSLGAFF. The CDR3 DNA is TGTGCCAGCAACTCCCGGGGGTCATTGGGGGCTTTCTTT.